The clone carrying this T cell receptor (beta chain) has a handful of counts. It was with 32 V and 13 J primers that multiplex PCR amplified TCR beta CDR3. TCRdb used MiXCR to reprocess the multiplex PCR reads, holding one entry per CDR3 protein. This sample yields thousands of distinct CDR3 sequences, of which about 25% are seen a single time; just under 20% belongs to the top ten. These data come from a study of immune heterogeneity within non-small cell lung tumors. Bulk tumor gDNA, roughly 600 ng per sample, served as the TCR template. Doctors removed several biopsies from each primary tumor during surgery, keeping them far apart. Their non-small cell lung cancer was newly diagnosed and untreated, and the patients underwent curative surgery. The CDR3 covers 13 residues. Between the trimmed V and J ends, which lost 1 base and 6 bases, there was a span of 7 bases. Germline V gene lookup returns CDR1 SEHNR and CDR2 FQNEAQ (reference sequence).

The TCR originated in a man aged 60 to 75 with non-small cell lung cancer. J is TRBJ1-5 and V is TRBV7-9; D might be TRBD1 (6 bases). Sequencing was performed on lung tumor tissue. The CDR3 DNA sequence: TGTGCCAGCAGCTTAGAGGGGGGTCAGCCCCAGCATTTT. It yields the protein CASSLEGGQPQHF.